Below, one TCR beta chain is given with its context. The data belong to a study of blood T cell repertoires in COVID-19. For the study at large: Material from acute and convalescent COVID-19 was sourced from the United States, Italy and Spain. T cells, B-cell-depleted T cells, or PBMCs supplied cDNA or gDNA.

V lost 5 bases to trimming and J lost 6 bases, with 22 bases between them. This CDR3 has 17 residues. Looked up from germline, CDR1 is SEHNR and CDR2 is FQNEAQ (reference sequence). As handled by the study authors: Reference gene primer amplification gave estimated nucleated cell counts. The assay was immunoSEQ multiplex PCR, and TCRdb's table has in-frame clones only and misses some. The V and J calls and clone size are taken from that table; D and trimming were inferred from the DNA. The sample lists 200,000 to 300,000 clones; 80% to 90% were seen once. The source is a man aged 35 to 55 who had recovered from COVID-19. Input material: peripheral blood. V and J are TRBV7-9 and TRBJ1-4; D is unresolved. The CDR3 here is CASSPPPEANQYEKLFF. CDR3 bases: TGTGCCAGCAGCCCGCCCCCCGAGGCCAACCAATATGAAAAACTGTTTTTT.